The rows below give T cell receptor beta chains drawn from one sample of a study of graft-versus-host responses after intestinal transplantation. No antigen is known for these receptors. The data were produced by immunoSEQ multiplex PCR, yet TCRdb's version contains in-frame clones alone and is incomplete. The profile shows approximately 75,000 clones, approximately 94% of them singletons. This material consisted of unstimulated CD8+ T cells sorted from spleen or lymph node cells, taken before intestinal transplant. These receptors were taken from a human donor who received an intestinal transplant. The conserved cysteine and the conserved F or W are not part of the CDR3 here. Size values are once, few and many counts, or a class for expanded clones, and some rows have none.

J,V,size,CDR3
TRBJ1-1,TRBV23-1,-,ASSPWQGASTEAF
TRBJ2-1,TRBV5-4,once,ASSDTWGSYNEQF
TRBJ1-1,TRBV4-1,-,ASSPPLGNVRNTEAF
-,TRBV28,-,ASSPRVGTGYYEQY
TRBJ2-7,TRBV13,-,ASSLAGQRDYEQY
TRBJ1-1,TRBV7-9,once,ASSSPISEMNTEAF
TRBJ2-7,TRBV2,-,ASSDQRGPREVPYEQY
TRBJ1-5,TRBV27,-,ASMSGLTVGQPQH
TRBJ2-1,TRBV19,-,ASSMGWGLAASEQF
TRBJ1-5,TRBV27,-,ASSLSASNQPQH
TRBJ2-7,TRBV11-3,-,ASSLDRGREQY